The following is a T cell receptor beta chain sequence with its context. What it binds is unknown. The V gene lost 6 bases and the J gene lost 2 bases, with 11 bases spanning the gap. CDR1 is SEHNR and CDR2 is FQNEAQ in the germline V gene (reference sequence). The CDR3 runs to 13 residues. Method: immunoSEQ multiplex PCR; TCRdb's copy keeps in-frame clones and lacks some. Seen here are 20,000 to 25,000 clones, 65% to 85% observed once, and the top ten hold 20% to 30%. The data originate from a study of Tregs in tolerant kidney transplant recipients. Study outcomes and limitations: This study did not directly address biological reproducibility. Few patients were studied, so findings need validation in larger groups.

The nonmyeloablative bone marrow transplants came from related graft donors, with transient mixed chimerism. The chain has TRBV7-9 and TRBJ2-7; no clear D gene. The receptor's source is a human patient who received a combined kidney and bone marrow transplant. A subset of T cells may come from the graft donor. The sequences come from CD8+ T cells from blood (PBMCs), collected 6 months after the transplant. The CDR3 nucleotides are TGTGCCAGCAGGCCAGACTTGGCCTACGAGCAGTACTTC. It translates to CASRPDLAYEQYF.